This T cell receptor (beta chain) stems from a study of cytomegalovirus exposure and HLA in healthy donors. Germline lookup yields CDR1 MRHNA and CDR2 SNTAGT. The CDR3 extends over 14 amino acids. Trimming removed 2 bases from V and 13 bases from J, with 20 bases in between. The PCR employed 60 Vbeta primers together with 13 Jbeta primers. Assay used: immunoSEQ multiplex PCR; TCRdb lists only in-frame clones, some missing. The sample includes about 79,000 clones, just over 70% of them seen just once. This clone was seen a handful of times. The chain carries TRBV6-4 and TRBJ2-5; D unclear. The source is a man between 60 and 70 years old in good health and CMV-seronegative. Sequences were obtained from PBMCs. The CDR3 coding sequence is TGTGCCAGCAGTGACGGTACAGACACTCAAGAGTTGTACTTC. This gives the protein CASSDGTDTQELYF.